This TCR beta chain stems from a study of blood T cell repertoires in COVID-19. The overall study: The samples span acute and convalescent COVID-19 from the United States, Italy and Spain. PBMCs, B-cell-depleted T cells, or T cells were the source of the cDNA or gDNA that made up the material.

The germline CDR1 and CDR2 sequences are SGHNT and YYREEE (reference sequence). The trim removed 4 bases at V and 15 bases at J, leaving 13 bases unmatched. This CDR3 spans 13 amino acids. Methods used by the authors: Researchers report that nucleated cell counts were estimated from reference gene primer amplification. Here immunoSEQ multiplex PCR was the method, and the copy in TCRdb shows in-frame clones only, minus some. The DNA was the basis for D and trimming; V, J and clone size are from that table. The sample has approximately 300,000 clones; 70% to 90% are singletons. The sequence was collected from a woman aged 40 to 50 with acute or convalescent COVID-19. The V and J genes are TRBV5-4 and TRBJ2-1, with TRBD1 matching over 7 bases. The specimen sequenced was peripheral blood. The CDR3 loop reads CASSPLQTGYRFF. The CDR3 DNA reads TGTGCCAGCAGCCCTCTACAGACAGGGTATCGGTTCTTC.